This T cell receptor (beta chain) was identified during a study of cytomegalovirus exposure and HLA in healthy donors. PCR involved 60 Vbeta and 13 Jbeta primers. Per the original data handling: Later analysis identified 88 million or so unique TCR beta chains, about 10 million shared. Profiling relied on immunoSEQ multiplex PCR, and the TCRdb table lists in-frame clones only, not all of them. The V and J calls and clone size come from that table; D and trimming were worked out from the DNA. Reported are 150,000 or so clones; the ten largest clones contain around 1.6%. The V gene's germline CDR1 is SQVTM and CDR2 ANQGSEA. Unmatched junction bases numbered 6, after V lost 7 bases and J lost 2 bases. The CDR3 is 13 residues long.

Source material: PBMCs. The TCR comes from a woman aged 45-59 years in good health and CMV-seronegative. V usage is TRBV29-1 and J usage is TRBJ2-7; TRBD1 aligns across 9 bases. CDR3 coding DNA: TGCAGCGGGACCGGGACAGGGACCTACGAGCAGTACTTC. This translates into CSGTGTGTYEQYF.